This T cell receptor gamma chain came from a study of intestinal T cells in coeliac disease. Turning to the study itself: TRG cohort coeliac patients averaged about 17 years; controls averaged almost 55.

This clone has only a few counts. Its cognate antigen is unknown. The junction shows a germline mismatch at one end, possibly a read error. LymphoTrack primers amplified TRG sequences from about 0.2 ug of biopsy DNA. TCRdb repeated clone calling on the multiplex PCR reads with CATT. The sample holds about a thousand gamma-chain clones, roughly 52% seen once. This CDR3 has 9 residues. Genomic DNA came from ten roughly 5.2-µm formalin-fixed paraffin-embedded scrolls per case. Findings and limits, study-wide: TRD kmer-based clustering correctly classified all 20 or so biopsies in training, with reported leave-one-out accuracy of around 90%. Some TCR sequences were likely missing due to degraded FFPE-derived DNA. TRG-based classification had a reported leave-one-out accuracy of around 90%.

This TCR was recovered from a human donor with celiac disease. The rearrangement joins TRGV10 to TRGJ1 or TRGJ2. TRGV10 is an ORF, with its function uncertain. The sample consisted of a duodenal biopsy. The CDR3 is CAAWDYKVF. CDR3 coding DNA: TGTGCTGCGTGGGATTACAAGGTCTTT.